This T cell receptor (delta chain) was observed in a study of delta chains in infants with herpesvirus infections. The overall study: Infants in Uganda were tracked from birth through primary CMV infection. A public fetal Vdelta1/Vgamma8 clonotype was sought in postnatally CMV-infected infants. Study results and limitations: Public-clonotype frequency seemingly fell with older age at infection. Only the first time point after infection showed the public clonotype.

TCR cDNA was made from PBMC RNA with gamma- and delta-chain-specific primers. TCRdb fed the RT-PCR reads to CATT. The data hold approximately 1,400 delta-chain clones, with 6.9% observed a single time. This clone is labeled medium-sized. The antigen is undetermined. Germline values: CDR1 TSWWSYY, CDR2 QGS. V was trimmed by 1 base and J by 1 base, leaving 25 bases between them. The CDR3 loop spans 20 amino acids. The rearrangement joins TRDV1 to TRDJ1; D perhaps matches TRDD3 (5 bases). Sequences were derived from peripheral blood, sampled at time point 1 of longitudinal follow-up. The TCR was taken from a human donor who was a Ugandan infant, either HIV-exposed or HIV-unexposed (not recorded which). The CDR3 DNA sequence: TGTGCTCTTGGGGAACCTGAGCAGTTGTCGGGCGGGGACCCCACCGATAAACTCATCTTT. It codes for CALGEPEQLSGGDPTDKLIF.